The source of this T cell receptor beta chain is a study of cytomegalovirus exposure and HLA in healthy donors (dated by TCRdb to the late 2010s). About the full investigation: An earlier analysis of some 600 of the donors reported approximately 260 Gb of sequence data and 117 million unique TCR beta sequences obtained from some 200 million T cells. About 280 gigabases of sequencing data and tens of millions of unique TCR sequences made up an early release that covered 640 HLA-typed donors. Among the roughly 390 genotyped donors, approximately 81% belonged to the genetic ancestry cluster associated with self-reported Caucasian donors. The study aimed to test whether cataloging public T cell receptors could reveal signatures of past pathogen exposure. Using immunosequencing, the study profiled T cell repertoires from 500 to 800 subjects and related those repertoires to cytomegalovirus serostatus. Along with the roughly 670-subject first cohort, a separate validation cohort of over a hundred different subjects was used. To predict cytomegalovirus infection status, the study brought together high-throughput TCR immunosequencing, statistical association of individual TCRs with disease status, and machine learning. A later analysis re-analyzed previously published TCR beta repertoires from 500 to 700 donors and added high-resolution HLA genotyping to study TCR occurrence patterns. In the later analysis, no new phenotypic data were used to find candidate immune exposures; instead, reliance was placed on TCR beta sequences and their occurrence across donors. To decide whether each TCR beta V gene segment behaved as functional or pseudogenic, an earlier analysis of approximately 590 of the donors relied on high-throughput TCR beta sequencing. Donor age, sex, ethnicity and CMV serostatus were compiled alongside the repertoire data. A later genetic analysis used genome-wide SNP genotypes for about 55% of the 666 donors, treating that subset as a discovery cohort. All discovery cohort repertoires had been generated using a single sequencing platform. Class I and class II HLA loci were covered by the typing at four-digit resolution. Typing coverage varied by locus: roughly 620-640 donors for A, B, C, DRB1 and DQB1; roughly 510 for DQA1; approximately 610 for DPA1; approximately 450 for DPB1. Roughly five DR-DQ haplotypes were treated as single units for association and clustering because of strong linkage in the cohort. Among some 400 genotyped donors of the cohort, an average of around 240,000 unique TCR beta nucleotide sequences were sequenced per donor, roughly a sixth of them non-productive. On the study overall, not on this receptor specifically: According to a later analysis, TCR association rates differed among HLA loci, with DRB1 alleles showing the most associated TCRs and HLA-C alleles showing the fewest. For the cohort, immune exposure information was limited to CMV serostatus. HLA typing was unavailable for some donors at each locus, so association tests used only the typed subset. Assigning TCR associations to individual alleles was difficult when HLA alleles, especially DR and DQ, strongly co-occurred. According to the authors, the approach could potentially be generalized to other disease states and immunological phenotypes. Cytomegalovirus status was reported to be diagnosed by the classifier with high specificity and sensitivity in both the original and validation cohorts. According to a later genetic analysis, donors in an Asian-associated ancestry cluster had fewer N-insertions in productive TCRs than the approximately 670-donor mean. A later analysis found that most CMV-associated TCR beta chains appeared HLA-restricted, with HLA associations seemingly driven largely by CMV exposure. Linkage disequilibrium might explain the correlated functional status among segregating V segments, but an unknown experimental factor could not be ruled out. Several of the top co-occurrence clusters appeared to be linked to parvovirus B19, influenza, CMV and Epstein-Barr virus, according to a later analysis. Because the 87-base-pair reads could not distinguish some IMGT-functional V segments, including TRBV6-2 and TRBV6-3, those segments were excluded. Because counts were too low, 15 to 20 rarely observed V segments, including chromosome 9 orphons, were excluded from the earlier analysis of a few hundred of the donors. The presence/absence analyses assumed that sequencing depth was roughly uniform across donors, and that assumption may not be true. A total of 150 or so TCR beta chains were listed by the study as associated with cytomegalovirus. An association between a missense DCLRE1C variant and V-gene and J-gene trimming of TCR beta chains was found in a later genetic analysis and replicated in an independent cohort. This cohort had only TCR beta chains sequenced, and the lack of alpha or paired-chain data limited which features could be detected. Compared with equally common non-associated chains, HLA-associated TCR beta chains in a later analysis were more clonally expanded and had lower generation probabilities. Across donors, most TCR sequences were observed very rarely, whereas some public TCRs were present in many individuals. In an earlier analysis of some 550 of the donors, most TCR beta V segments were observed in productive rearrangements about 90% or about 30% of the time, broadly matching IMGT annotations. Specific HLA alleles were associated with 15,000 to 20,000 TCR beta sequences at a false discovery rate of 0.05 in a later analysis. A cluster of highly shared sequence variants was judged likely to be a technical artifact of the sequencing pipeline. In vitro tests confirmed that a few of the cytomegalovirus-associated TCR beta chains recognize cytomegalovirus antigens. A further reported finding was that TCR beta sequences accurately predicted the HLA-A and HLA-B alleles for most subjects in the first cohort.

From the germline V gene, CDR1 is SGDLS and CDR2 is YYNGEE. Reading from cysteine to phenylalanine, the CDR3 counts 16 amino acids. The only DNA kept is the CDR3, 48 bases in frame from the first base. The V and J ends are trimmed by 6 bases and 3 bases, leaving 21 bases between them. A word on this clone: What antigen it recognizes has not been identified. Base qualities are missing; no much larger clone stands one base away.

Receptor amplification or capture employed the immunoSEQ multiplex PCR assay. For the multiplex PCR, a mixture combining 60 forward primers for TCR Vbeta segments and 13 reverse primers for TCR Jbeta segments was used. The CDR3 region of rearranged TCR beta genes was amplified from genomic DNA by a multiplex PCR assay. On the Illumina HiSeq System, the amplified TCR beta libraries were sequenced as 87-base-pair reads. Per the authors' processing: A later analysis tallied around 87 million unique TCR beta chains across the 660 or so repertoires, and about 10 million of those chains were shared by two or more donors. Raw reads were error-corrected and collapsed into unique sequences with a nearest-neighbor algorithm that merged closely related sequences to remove PCR and sequencing errors. To assign V, D and J gene segments, CDR3 sequences were aligned to IMGT reference sequences. For a sequence to be retained, a match of at least six nucleotides to both a V gene segment and a J gene segment was required. A rearrangement counted as productive if the CDR3 had no stop codons and remained in frame with V and J, and every other rearrangement counted as non-productive. Following IMGT convention, CDR3 was defined as the stretch from the second conserved V-encoded cysteine to the conserved J-encoded phenylalanine. Sequences without an unambiguous match to a single V gene segment were excluded from the earlier analysis of about 640 of the donors. In an earlier analysis of 500 to 750 of the donors, V segments were called functional above 56.7% productive rearrangements and were called segregating when the between-donor standard deviation exceeded 5%. A statistical classification framework was developed to diagnose cytomegalovirus status using the catalog of TCR beta chain sequences. A later analysis assigned V and J genes by comparing TCR nucleotide sequences with IMGT/GENE-DB human TR gene sequences. A later analysis assigned CDR3 sequences and most-parsimonious VDJ recombination scenarios with the TCRdist pipeline. In a later analysis, every TCR beta chain was defined by the combination of its CDR3 amino acid sequence and its V-gene family, and reads without a unique V-gene family were dropped. In a later analysis, 450 to 600 highly shared, low-generation-probability nucleotide sequences were removed to address suspected cross-contamination and a sequencing artifact. A later analysis calculated a clonal expansion index for each public chain from normalized within-repertoire ranks of inferred template counts. A later analysis computed generation probabilities with a VDJ recombination model fitted to out-of-frame rearrangements, and checked the results against IGoR. In a later analysis, TCR-TCR, TCR-HLA and TCR-CMV co-occurrence was scored with hypergeometric tests, and a repertoire-size bias correction was applied to TCR pairs. In a later analysis, false discovery rates were estimated by permuting HLA or CMV assignments 20 times. In a later analysis, co-occurring TCRs were grouped with DBSCAN, and TCRdist sequence similarity was added when clustering was performed within HLA-allele-positive subsets. Co-occurrence clustering excluded repertoires with fewer than 30,000 or more than 120,000 public chains, plus five with anomalous nucleotide sharing. As stored in TCRdb, this immuneACCESS dataset retains in-frame rearrangements with V and J assigned. A fraction of the clones does not appear; measured against another copy, unresolved V genes explain less than half of the discrepancy, and the remainder lacks a known reason. V and J calls and clone size are those listed in that table; D and trimming were worked out from the DNA. The sample includes 95,000 to 150,000 clones, with over 50% observed a single time. The ten most abundant clones make up more than 6.5% of the sample.

The cohort was made up of 666 healthy bone marrow donors. At the time of sampling, all cohort members were nominally healthy, though unrecorded immune exposures were likely present. The donor was CMV seropositive and belonged to the group of a few hundred seropositive cohort members. Every donor gave a peripheral blood sample, and the peripheral blood mononuclear cells from that sample were used for TCR beta sequencing. Genomic DNA extraction from the blood cell samples was performed with the Qiagen DNeasy Blood Extraction Kit. The chain uses TRBV9 and TRBJ1-1; TRBD1 could be the D gene, as 6 bases match. This clonotype was sampled from a woman aged 40 to 50 in good health and CMV-seropositive. The sample was PBMCs. The DNA reads TGTGCCAGCACCATGTCAGGGGCCGCCGGAGACACTGAAGCTTTCTTT. It encodes CASTMSGAAGDTEAFF.